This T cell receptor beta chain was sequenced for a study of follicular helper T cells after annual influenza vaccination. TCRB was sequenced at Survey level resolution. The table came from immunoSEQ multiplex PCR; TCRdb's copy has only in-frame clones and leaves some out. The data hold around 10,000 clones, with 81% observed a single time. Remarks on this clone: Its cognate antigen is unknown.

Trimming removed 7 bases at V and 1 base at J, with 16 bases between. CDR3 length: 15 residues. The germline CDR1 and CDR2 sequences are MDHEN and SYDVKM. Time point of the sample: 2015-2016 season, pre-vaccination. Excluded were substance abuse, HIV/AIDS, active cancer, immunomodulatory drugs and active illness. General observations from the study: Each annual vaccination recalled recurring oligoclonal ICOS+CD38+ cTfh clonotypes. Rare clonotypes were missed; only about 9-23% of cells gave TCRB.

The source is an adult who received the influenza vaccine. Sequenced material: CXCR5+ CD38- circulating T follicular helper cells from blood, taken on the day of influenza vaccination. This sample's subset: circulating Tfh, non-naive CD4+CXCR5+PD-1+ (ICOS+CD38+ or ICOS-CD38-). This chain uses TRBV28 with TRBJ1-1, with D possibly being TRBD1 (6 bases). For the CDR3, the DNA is TGTGCCAGCACCCGAGCGGGCAGGGGGAACACTGAAGCTTTCTTT. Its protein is CASTRAGRGNTEAFF.